The entry below gives a single TCR beta chain sequence along with its context. Its matching antigen is unknown. The sample originates from a study of T cell repertoires in cytomegalovirus infection. Overall study context: Shared public TCR beta signatures pointed to both CMV infection and a matching HLA type.

Trimming took off 7 bases at V and 1 base at J, with 14 bases between the two ends. The CDR3 contains 14 residues. From the reads, TCRdb called clonotypes with MiXCR, one entry per CDR3 protein. In the table there are roughly 920,000 distinct CDR3 sequences, more than 25% of which are singletons. The source material was cultured CD8+ T cells from PBMCs, sampled from culture after CMV antigen stimulation. This sequence originates from a human donor in good health (CMV status not recorded). Some clones in this sample may be carry-over from other donors' samples. V usage is TRBV12-3 or TRBV12-4 and J usage is TRBJ2-7; D could derive from TRBD1 or TRBD2 (5 bases each). The CDR3 DNA is TGTGCCAGCACCTCCGGGACGGTTTCCTACGAGCAGTACTTC. This sequence encodes CASTSGTVSYEQYF.